These 18 T cell receptor beta chains share one sample of origin, sequenced in a study of blood T cells in healthy people across ages (dated by TCRdb to between 2014 and 2017). Library prep was done by 5' RACE. Sequencing instrument: Illumina HiSeq 2500. A second roughly 6 to 12 cycle PCR used a sample-barcoded 5' primer and a J-beta primer mix. The public reads were reanalyzed by TCRdb: fastp trimming at Q25, MiXCR alignment, in-frame beta chains only. One record per CDR3 amino acid sequence lists the most common genes and DNA. Here the sample has 600,000 to 1,000,000 distinct CDR3 sequences; 20% to 25% occur a single time. The ten largest account for around 3.6% of the sample. These same records also appear under a second study, on T cells of mothers and their children.

The sample consisted of blood. These receptors all come from a boy younger than 18 in good health.

This clonotype was recorded a few times. The chain is built from TRBV11-2 and TRBJ2-3; 7 nucleotides agree with TRBD2. Germline V gene lookup returns CDR1 SGHAT and CDR2 FQNNGV. After removal of 5 bases from V and 3 bases from J, the junction contained 5 bases not matched to a gene. This CDR3 spans 14 amino acids. The CDR3 coding sequence is TGTGCCAGCAGCATAGGGAGGGCTACAGATACGCAGTATTTT. This encodes CASSIGRATDTQYF.

This clonotype was found a few times. The chain joins TRBV5-1 to TRBJ2-2, with D possibly being TRBD2 (5 bases). The CDR3 length is 15 residues. Germline CDR1 reads SGHRS; CDR2 reads YFSETQ. V lost 4 bases and J 1 base, leaving 11 bases between the germline ends. The CDR3 nucleotides read TGCGCCAGCAGCCAAGGACTGATGAACACCGGGGAGCTGTTTTTT. Translating it yields CASSQGLMNTGELFF.

The V call is TRBV7-9, the J call TRBJ1-1; a possible D gene is TRBD1 (6 bases). Germline CDR1 and CDR2: SEHNR and FQNEAQ (reference sequence). The V gene lost 5 bases and the J gene lost 7 bases, with 14 bases spanning the gap. The CDR3 is 13 amino acids. The CDR3 sequence: CASSDRTEIEAFF. The DNA of the CDR3 is TGTGCCAGCAGCGACAGGACAGAAATTGAAGCTTTCTTT.

The V call is TRBV6-5, the J call TRBJ1-1; D unclear. Trimming took 0 bases from V and 4 from J, leaving 15 bases between them. Looked up from germline, CDR1 is MNHEY and CDR2 is SVGAGI. The CDR3 is made up of 16 amino acids. The chain's CDR3 is CASSYSSPRTTTEAFF. CDR3 DNA sequence: TGTGCCAGCAGTTACTCGAGCCCCAGGACGACCACTGAAGCTTTCTTT.

This clonotype was counted a few times. A read error may be the cause here, since a much bigger clone is one base away. The CDR3 region has the DNA TGTGCCAGCAGCGCCTCTGGAAACACCATATATTTT. It codes for CASSASGNTIYF. The rearrangement joins TRBV9 to TRBJ1-3; D gene unclear. CDR3 length: 12 residues. Germline V gene lookup returns CDR1 SGDLS and CDR2 YYNGEE. V was shortened by 3 bases and J by 0 bases, with 1 base between the two germline ends.

The chain is built from TRBV19 and TRBJ2-4, with no clear D. This CDR3 is 13 amino acids long. The V gene's germline CDR1 is LNHDA and CDR2 SQIVND (reference sequence). Trimming cost V 4 bases and J 8 bases, with 12 bases left between them. This CDR3 is CASSTAWGYIQYF. CDR3 nucleotides: TGTGCCAGTAGTACTGCCTGGGGATACATTCAGTACTTC.

V is TRBV29-1 and J is TRBJ1-5; TRBD1 agrees at 7 bases. Losses at the gene ends were 1 base for V and 5 bases for J; bases not matched to a gene: 8. The CDR3 runs to 15 residues. Germline CDR1 reads SQVTM; CDR2 reads ANQGSEA. The DNA of the CDR3 is TGCAGCGTTGAAGGCCAAACAGGGGTGGATCAGCCCCAGCATTTT. Residues: CSVEGQTGVDQPQHF.

This clonotype was seen a handful of times. The chain recombines TRBV4-1 with TRBJ1-5; no definite D call. CDR3 size: 17 residues. The ends were cut back, 0 bases at V and 11 bases at J, with 23 bases in the middle. Germline CDR1 and CDR2: MGHRA and YSYEKL. The CDR3 sequence is CASSQDLAGTDRPAQHF. CDR3 nucleotide sequence: TGCGCCAGCAGCCAAGATCTAGCCGGAACGGACCGACCTGCCCAGCATTTT.

The sample holds a few counts of this clonotype. The chain combines TRBV7-8 with TRBJ2-7, with TRBD1 identical over 7 bases. The CDR3 runs to 15 residues. CDR1 and CDR2 (germline): SGHVS, FQNEAQ. V lost 4 bases, J lost 7 bases, and 13 bases stayed unmatched. The CDR3 region has the DNA TGTGCCAGCAGCTCCCCGGCAAGGGGGCGAGGAGAGCAGTACTTC. The encoded protein is CASSSPARGRGEQYF.

In this sample, this clonotype turned up a few times. The junction shows a germline mismatch at one end, possibly a read error. This chain uses TRBV20-1 with TRBJ2-6, with D possibly being TRBD2 (5 bases). The CDR3 totals 17 residues. CDR1 is DFQATT, CDR2 SNEGSKA, per germline (reference sequence). The CDR3 region is CSARDVSGSSGANVLTF. The CDR3 nucleotides read TGCAGTGCTCGAGACGTTTCTGGGAGCTCTGGGGCCAACGTCCTGACTTTC.

The chain uses TRBV11-2 and TRBJ2-1; 8 bases line up with TRBD2. This CDR3 spans 16 amino acids. Germline lookup yields CDR1 SGHAT and CDR2 FQNNGV. With V trimmed by 3 bases and J by 3 bases, 7 bases remained unmatched. The CDR3 here is CASSFSGVLVYNEQFF. CDR3 nucleotides: TGTGCCAGCAGCTTTAGCGGGGTCCTTGTCTACAATGAGCAGTTCTTC.

There are a few counts of this clonotype. The chain carries TRBV2 and TRBJ2-7; no clear D gene. The V end lost 9 bases, the J end lost 0 bases, and 15 bases lay between the germline ends. The CDR3 sequence is 14 residues long. CDR1 and CDR2 (germline): SNHLY, FYNNEI. CDR3 in amino acids: CASRATPHSYEQYF. CDR3 coding DNA: TGTGCCAGTCGGGCCACCCCTCACTCCTACGAGCAGTACTTC.

This clonotype was seen more than once but under ten times. The chain couples TRBV29-1 to TRBJ2-3, with unresolved D. Germline CDR1 and CDR2: SQVTM and ANQGSEA. The CDR3 is 12 amino acids. Trimming cost V 0 bases and J 4 bases, with 5 bases left between them. CDR3 bases: TGCAGCGTTGAAGATCACGCAGATACGCAGTATTTT. This sequence encodes CSVEDHADTQYF.

This clonotype showed up just a few times. The chain is built from TRBV7-2 and TRBJ1-4; no clear D gene. From germline, CDR1 is SGHTA and CDR2 FQGNSA. This CDR3 comprises 13 residues. Trimming stripped 1 base from V and 8 bases from J, with 8 bases between. CDR3 protein: CASSLESGEKLFF. CDR3 bases: TGTGCCAGCAGCTTAGAGAGTGGCGAAAAACTGTTTTTT.

The chain is built from TRBV21-1 and TRBJ2-3. TRBV21-1 is a recognized pseudogene. This CDR3 has 18 residues. Written as DNA, the CDR3 is TGTGCCAGCAGCAAAGGGTTCGGAGCGACCCGAACTGCAGATACGCAGTATTTT. Translating gives CASSKGFGATRTADTQYF.

This clonotype has more than one count but fewer than ten. V gene TRBV10-3 combines with J gene TRBJ2-2; tentative D call: TRBD2 (6 bases). Germline CDR1 ENHRY, CDR2 SYGVKD. The CDR3 length is 16 residues. The germline V and J ends were trimmed by 6 bases and 1 base, with 15 bases remaining between them. The CDR3 coding sequence is TGTGCCATCAGGGCATTGGAGGGGAGGAACACCGGGGAGCTGTTTTTT. Protein sequence: CAIRALEGRNTGELFF.

This chain joins TRBV12-3 or TRBV12-4 and TRBJ2-5, with a tentative D call TRBD1 (6 bases). V gave up 6 bases and J gave up 1 base, with 12 bases separating them. CDR3 length: 14 amino acids. The CDR3 DNA reads TGTGCCAGCAGACCGGGACACCCCCAAGAGACCCAGTACTTC. Its translation: CASRPGHPQETQYF.

This clonotype was picked up many times. The chain has TRBV9 and TRBJ2-5; weak D call: TRBD2 (7 bases). Germline CDR1 and CDR2: SGDLS and YYNGEE. The CDR3 sequence is 14 residues long. The germline V and J ends were trimmed by 0 bases and 5 bases, with 11 bases remaining between them. This chain's CDR3 is CASSVEGGHETQYF. The CDR3 bases are TGTGCCAGCAGCGTAGAGGGGGGGCATGAGACCCAGTACTTC.